Shown below are 27 T cell receptor beta chains from a single sample sequenced in a study of T cells after posttransplantation cyclophosphamide. The method was immunoSEQ multiplex PCR; TCRdb's version includes in-frame clones alone and lacks a portion of them. The repertoire consists of a few thousand clones, with roughly 70% occurring once and the leading ten covering around half. A marrow graft followed busulfan-fludarabine conditioning, with cyclophosphamide on days +3 and +4. The sequences come from CD8+ T cells sorted from PBMCs, collected almost 250 days after a stem cell transplant with posttransplant cyclophosphamide. All receptors derive from a male patient in his 30s who received an allogeneic stem cell transplant from a related donor, was CMV-positive, and had no GVHD. Part of the T cell pool may stem from the graft donor.

V gene TRBV7-6 combines with J gene TRBJ1-5; D unresolved. Germline V gene lookup returns CDR1 SGHVS and CDR2 FNYEAQ. V was trimmed by 5 bases and J by 11 bases, leaving 13 bases between them. The CDR3 is 12 residues long. The CDR3 loop reads CASSARRGTQHF. For the CDR3, the DNA is TGTGCCAGCAGCGCTAGGAGAGGGACCCAGCATTTT.

The chain's CDR3 is CASSIRTSGGQTQYF. In nucleotides, the CDR3 is TGTGCCAGCAGTATCCGGACTAGCGGGGGGCAGACCCAGTACTTC. The chain links TRBV2 to TRBJ2-5, with 14 positions matching TRBD2. The V and J ends lost 5 bases and 6 bases, in that order; junction bases with no gene match: 5. This CDR3 contains 15 residues. Germline V gene data show CDR1 as SNHLY and CDR2 as FYNNEI.

This clone is a singleton in its sample. V is TRBV5-4 and J is TRBJ2-3, with D possibly TRBD2 on 5 matching bases. V dropped 2 bases and J dropped 3 bases, with 10 bases sitting between them. The CDR3 contains 14 residues. Germline loops: CDR1 SGHNT, CDR2 YYREEE (reference sequence). This chain's CDR3 is CASSFLPGTDTQYF. CDR3 sequence (DNA): TGTGCCAGCAGCTTCCTTCCGGGAACAGATACGCAGTATTTT.

The CDR3 here is CASSHDSLFWEQYF. The CDR3 DNA reads as TGCGCCAGCAGCCATGACAGCCTGTTTTGGGAGCAGTACTTC. The gene calls are TRBV5-1 and TRBJ2-7; possibly TRBD1 for D (5 bases). The CDR3 consists of 14 residues. CDR1 is SGHRS, CDR2 YFSETQ, per germline. V shed 4 bases and J shed 7 bases, with 18 bases lying between them.

V is TRBV10-3 and J is TRBJ2-7; 10 bases match TRBD2. This CDR3 has 14 residues. V was pared by 8 bases and J by 6 bases, with 10 bases of the junction left unmatched. CDR1 ENHRY and CDR2 SYGVKD come from the germline V gene. In DNA, the CDR3 is TGTGCCATCCCTCCGAGCGGGGGGGCGTCCGAGCAGTACTTC. Its protein is CAIPPSGGASEQYF.

The chain couples TRBV7-2 to TRBJ2-5; 12 bases are a match to TRBD2. The J call is uncertain, as TRBJ2-7 better fits the DNA end. Germline assignment: CDR1 SGHTA and CDR2 FQGNSA. The CDR3 loop spans 15 amino acids. The DNA of the CDR3 is TGTGCCAGCAGCCTGACTAGCGGGAGCTTGAACGAGCAGTACTTC. This sequence encodes CASSLTSGSLNEQYF.

The chain links TRBV29-1 to TRBJ2-5; D ambiguous. Trimming left V 4 bases short and J 3 bases short, with 9 bases between. The length of the CDR3 is 12 residues. Germline CDR1 and CDR2: SQVTM and ANQGSEA. The DNA for the CDR3 is TGCAGCGTTGGGGCACTTGAAGAGACCCAGTACTTC. Protein product: CSVGALEETQYF.

The rearrangement joins TRBV27 to TRBJ2-1; 7 bases are shared with TRBD2. Germline V gene sequence: CDR1 MNHEY, CDR2 SMNVEV (reference sequence). CDR3 length equals 15 residues. After removal of 5 bases from V and 2 bases from J, the junction contained 6 bases not matched to a gene. This chain's CDR3 is CASSPSRGAYNEQFF. The CDR3 DNA sequence: TGTGCCAGCAGTCCTTCCCGGGGGGCCTACAATGAGCAGTTCTTC.

CDR3 bases: TGTGCCAGCAGCTTAGTGGGCCCACTCAATGAGCAGTTCTTC. Translated, it gives CASSLVGPLNEQFF. The chain has TRBV7-2 and TRBJ2-1; no firm D call. V lost 1 base and J 6 bases, leaving 10 bases between the germline ends. This CDR3 spans 14 amino acids. The germline V gene has CDR1 SGHTA and CDR2 FQGNSA.

In this sample, this clone turned up a few times. The V gene is TRBV5-1, the J gene TRBJ2-3; 7 bases match TRBD2. V was clipped by 2 bases and J by 4 bases; unmatched bases: 4. Germline CDR1 reads SGHRS; CDR2 reads YFSETQ. The CDR3 is 14 residues long. The CDR3: CASSFGRESDTQYF. The CDR3 coding sequence is TGCGCCAGCAGCTTTGGGCGGGAGTCAGATACGCAGTATTTT.

The genes are TRBV4-3 and TRBJ2-5; D call uncertain. The CDR3 extends over 15 amino acids. Trimming took off 1 base at V and 2 bases at J, with 11 bases between the two ends. Germline assignment: CDR1 LGHNA and CDR2 YSLEER. This CDR3 is CASSQVLGRQETQYF. CDR3 sequence (DNA): TGCGCCAGCAGCCAAGTGTTGGGCCGACAAGAGACCCAGTACTTC.

The J gene is TRBJ1-4, the V gene TRBV5-1; D may be TRBD1 (5 bases). This CDR3 contains 15 residues. V lost 0 bases and J lost 7, with 13 bases in between. Germline-derived CDR1 and CDR2 are SGHRS and YFSETQ. This chain's CDR3 is CASSLEVPGGEKLFF. The CDR3 region has the DNA TGCGCCAGCAGCTTGGAGGTTCCCGGGGGTGAAAAACTGTTTTTT.

This chain joins TRBV6-4 and TRBJ2-5; 7 bases are a match to TRBD2. Germline CDR1 is MRHNA and CDR2 is SNTAGT. Germline trimming cut 5 bases from V and 5 bases from J; bases unmatched to any gene: 14. The CDR3 length is 16 residues. CDR3 in amino acids: CASSQWRELYWETQYF. CDR3 coding DNA: TGTGCCAGCAGTCAATGGCGGGAGTTATATTGGGAGACCCAGTACTTC.

The chain employs TRBV7-9 and TRBJ2-7; D not certain. Germline values: CDR1 SEHNR, CDR2 FQNEAQ (reference sequence). The CDR3 runs to 14 residues. Trimming shortened V by 2 bases and J by 1 base, and 9 bases separated the two germline ends. CDR3 bases: TGTGCCAGCAGCTTATTTCCAGATTCCTACGAGCAGTACTTC. This codes for CASSLFPDSYEQYF.

There are a few counts of this clone. The genes are TRBV4-2 and TRBJ2-5, with D possibly TRBD1 on 5 matching bases. Between the trimmed V and J ends, which lost 8 bases and 5 bases, there was a span of 15 bases. This CDR3 spans 13 amino acids. Germline CDR1 and CDR2: LGHNA and YNFKEQ. This chain's CDR3 is CASGNSAGETQYF. CDR3 sequence (DNA): TGTGCCAGCGGGAACTCGGCAGGGGAGACCCAGTACTTC.

This clone ranks as medium-sized. V is TRBV7-9 and J is TRBJ2-7, with 8 bases that match TRBD2. V was pared by 0 bases and J by 3 bases, with 4 bases of the junction left unmatched. The CDR3 totals 15 residues. Germline V gene sequence: CDR1 SEHNR, CDR2 FQNEAQ (reference sequence). CDR3 DNA sequence: TGTGCCAGCAGCTTAGCGCACGGGGGGGACTACGAGCAGTACTTC. It specifies CASSLAHGGDYEQYF.

This chain links TRBV5-4 with TRBJ2-3, with unresolved D. V dropped 5 bases and J dropped 5 bases, with 15 bases sitting between them. The CDR3 extends over 14 amino acids. CDR1 is SGHNT and CDR2 is YYREEE in the germline V gene (reference sequence). The CDR3 bases are TGTGCCAGCAGTTCTCCGTATAATAGAGATACGCAGTATTTT. This translates into CASSSPYNRDTQYF. The complete variable domain, with remaining parts taken from reference TRBV5-4 and TRBJ2-3, reads ETGVTQSPTHLIKTRGQQVTLRCSSQSGHNTVSWYQQALGQGPQFIFQYYREEENGRGNFPPRFSGLQFPNYSSELNVNALELDDSALYLCASSSPYNRDTQYFGPGTRLTVL.

CDR3 in DNA: TGTGCCAGCAGCCCGACAGGGTTTATTGACAATGAGCAGTTCTTC. It specifies CASSPTGFIDNEQFF. This chain links TRBV7-3 with TRBJ2-1; 7 nucleotides line up with TRBD1. The CDR3 contains 15 residues. Per the germline V gene, CDR1 is SGHTA and CDR2 is FQGTGA. The trim removed 5 bases at V and 5 bases at J, leaving 9 bases unmatched.

The CDR3 protein is CASRESGTGGNQPQHF. CDR3 nucleotides: TGTGCCAGCAGGGAAAGCGGGACAGGGGGCAATCAGCCCCAGCATTTT. The rearrangement uses TRBV27 and TRBJ1-5; 10 bases line up with TRBD1. V shed 6 bases and J 2 bases; nucleotides not matched to a gene: 7. The CDR3 has 16 amino acids. In germline, CDR1 is MNHEY, CDR2 SMNVEV (reference sequence).

The chain is built from TRBV11-2 and TRBJ2-5, with 7 bases lining up with TRBD1. Germline CDR1 is SGHAT and CDR2 is FQNNGV. This CDR3 is 15 amino acids long. V was pared by 5 bases and J by 1 base, with 7 bases of the junction left unmatched. The CDR3 protein is CASSTHRQGQETQYF. The CDR3 nucleotides read TGTGCCAGCAGCACTCACAGACAGGGCCAAGAGACCCAGTACTTC.

This clone showed up just a few times. A far larger clone is off by one base, so a read error is likely. The V gene is TRBV7-6, the J gene TRBJ1-6; the D gene is possibly TRBD1 (6 bases). Between the trimmed V and J ends, which lost 3 bases and 0 bases, there was a span of 15 bases. This CDR3 is built from 18 residues. Germline V gives CDR1 SGHVS, CDR2 FNYEAQ. This CDR3 is CASSFRDTPSSYNSPLHF. CDR3 in DNA: TGTGCCAGCAGCTTCAGGGACACCCCGAGCTCCTATAATTCACCCCTCCACTTT.

This clone was seen only a few times. The V gene is TRBV6-1, the J gene TRBJ1-2, with TRBD1 as a possible D gene (6 bases). Germline CDR1 is MNHNS and CDR2 is SASEGT. The CDR3 has 13 amino acids. V was clipped by 10 bases and J by 4 bases, with 16 bases between them. The CDR3 sequence: CATYKGHLYGYTF. The CDR3 bases are TGTGCCACCTACAAGGGACACCTCTATGGCTACACCTTC.

The chain combines TRBV10-1 with TRBJ2-1, with no clear D. The CDR3 covers 16 residues. Germline V lookup: CDR1 WNHNN, CDR2 SYGVQD (reference sequence). The V and J ends lost 0 bases and 6 bases respectively, with 15 bases between them. CDR3: CASSESRSEDVNEQFF. DNA of the CDR3: TGCGCCAGCAGTGAGTCAAGGAGCGAGGATGTCAATGAGCAGTTCTTC.

This chain joins TRBV7-8 and TRBJ2-7; 10 positions match TRBD2. V lost 0 bases to trimming and J lost 3 bases; unmatched junction nucleotides: 11. This CDR3 contains 18 residues. Germline V gene lookup returns CDR1 SGHVS and CDR2 FQNEAQ. The CDR3 region is CASSLAPSGRGGLYEQYF. CDR3 coding DNA: TGTGCCAGCAGCTTAGCTCCTAGCGGGAGAGGGGGGCTCTACGAGCAGTACTTC.

The V call is TRBV21-1, the J call TRBJ2-3; the table's D call, TRBD1, has no DNA check behind it. TRBV21-1 is designated a pseudogene. This CDR3 is built from 15 residues. The CDR3 reads CASRGHLRSTDTQYF. CDR3 DNA sequence: TGTGCCAGCCGGGGACACCTGAGGAGCACAGATACGCAGTATTTT.

In this sample, this clone is hyperexpanded. The V call is TRBV14, the J call TRBJ2-5, with TRBD2 identical over 15 bases. Per the germline V gene, CDR1 is SGHDN and CDR2 is FVKESK. The CDR3 has 19 residues. The ends lost 3 bases at V and 4 bases at J; junction bases unmatched: 12. CDR3 loop: CASSHAGTSGRLRGETQYF. Written as DNA, the CDR3 is TGTGCCAGCAGCCATGCAGGGACTAGCGGGAGGTTGAGAGGAGAGACCCAGTACTTC.

This clone was observed once. The chain carries TRBV12-5 and TRBJ2-5; TRBD2 is a possible D gene (5 bases). CDR3 length equals 18 residues. Trimming cost V 0 bases and J 1 base, with 18 bases left between them. Germline CDR1 and CDR2: LGHNT and FRNRAP. The CDR3 coding sequence is TGTGCTAGTGGTTTGGTACCCGGGCTAGCCAACCCCCAAGAGACCCAGTACTTC. It specifies CASGLVPGLANPQETQYF.